What follows are 15 T cell receptor beta chains derived from one specimen sequenced in a study of blood T cell repertoires in COVID-19. TCRdb's copy holds only in-frame clones and misses some; the assay was immunoSEQ multiplex PCR. The table lists approximately 240,000 clones, 80% to 90% of them singletons. The material sequenced was peripheral blood. These receptors came from a woman in her sixties who had recovered from COVID-19.

This rearrangement joins TRBV10-3 to TRBJ1-1; D is possibly TRBD1 (5 bases). The germline V and J ends were trimmed by 2 bases and 5 bases, with 12 bases remaining between them. The CDR3 spans 14 residues. Germline loops: CDR1 ENHRY, CDR2 SYGVKD. CDR3 sequence (DNA): TGTGCCATCAGTGAGCGGGGGACGGGGACTGAAGCTTTCTTT. Protein sequence: CAISERGTGTEAFF.

The chain joins TRBV19 to TRBJ1-1; unclear D gene. CDR1 and CDR2 from the germline V gene are LNHDA and SQIVND (reference sequence). The length of the CDR3 is 14 residues. The V and J ends lost 9 bases and 2 bases respectively, with 16 bases between them. The chain's CDR3 is CASIDSLGNTEAFF. CDR3 nucleotide sequence: TGTGCCAGCATTGATTCACTCGGTAACACTGAAGCTTTCTTT.

The chain joins TRBV5-5 to TRBJ2-7; TRBD2 is a possible D gene (7 bases). The length of the CDR3 is 17 residues. V lost 1 base and J lost 3, with 20 bases in between. Germline V CDR1 and CDR2: SGHKS, YYEKEE (reference sequence). CDR3 nucleotide sequence: TGTGCCAGCAGCTTGAGGCTGCGGGGGCTTGGAAGCTACGAGCAGTACTTC. It is translated as CASSLRLRGLGSYEQYF.

The chain has TRBV5-8 and TRBJ2-1; TRBD2 matches 8 bases. CDR3 length: 15 residues. Germline CDR1 reads SGHTS; CDR2 reads YDEGEE. Unmatched junction bases numbered 3, after V lost 2 bases and J lost 2 bases. CDR3 DNA: TGTGCCAGCAGCTTACGGGGGGGGACCTACAATGAGCAGTTCTTC. Translation gives CASSLRGGTYNEQFF.

The chain combines TRBV18 with TRBJ1-5; no reliable D call. The germline V gene encodes CDR1 KGHSH and CDR2 LQKENI. The CDR3 totals 14 residues. With 5 bases removed from V and 2 bases from J, the gap between germline ends came to 10 bases. The CDR3 reads CASSSDGGNQPQHF. CDR3 coding DNA: TGTGCCAGCTCATCGGACGGGGGCAATCAGCCCCAGCATTTT. The full variable domain, completed using reference TRBV18 and TRBJ1-5, is NAGVMQNPRHLVRRRGQEARLRCSPMKGHSHVYWYRQLPEEGLKFMVYLQKENIIDESGMPKERFSAEFPKEGPSILRIQQVVRGDSAAYFCASSSDGGNQPQHFGDGTRLSIL.

The chain's CDR3 is CASSQLLQTGEKREKLFF. The CDR3 nucleotides read TGCGCCAGCAGCCAACTGCTCCAGACAGGGGAAAAGCGGGAAAAACTGTTTTTT. The chain has TRBV4-1 and TRBJ1-4, with TRBD1 matching over 8 bases. With 2 bases clipped from V and 8 bases from J, the junction kept 16 bases outside the gene matches. This CDR3 contains 18 residues. From germline, CDR1 is MGHRA and CDR2 YSYEKL.

The chain employs TRBV7-9 and TRBJ2-7; tentatively, D is TRBD1 (6 bases). This CDR3 has 14 amino acids. The V end was cut by 3 bases, the J end by 4 bases, with 13 bases between. Germline-derived CDR1 and CDR2 are SEHNR and FQNEAQ (reference sequence). The CDR3 nucleotides are TGTGCCAGCAGCTTGGGGGACACTATGTACGAGCAGTACTTC. Amino acids: CASSLGDTMYEQYF.

This clone occurred once. The chain recombines TRBV6-5 with TRBJ2-7; a possible D gene is TRBD2 (6 bases). V was pared by 7 bases and J by 6 bases, with 13 bases between. CDR1 is MNHEY and CDR2 is SVGAGI in the germline V gene. The CDR3 length is 12 residues. The CDR3 protein is CASIDGGREQYF. As DNA, the CDR3 is TGTGCCAGCATCGACGGGGGTCGCGAGCAGTACTTC.

The chain joins TRBV27 to TRBJ2-5; D is ambiguous. Trimming stripped 3 bases from V and 5 bases from J, with 7 bases between. CDR1 and CDR2 (germline): MNHEY, SMNVEV (reference sequence). CDR3 size: 12 residues. DNA for the CDR3: TGTGCCAGCAGTTTTAGAGGCGAGACCCAGTACTTC. As protein: CASSFRGETQYF.

The V call is TRBV7-2, the J call TRBJ2-1; the D is unclear. With 1 base removed from V and 5 bases from J, the gap between germline ends came to 6 bases. This CDR3 has 13 amino acids. CDR1 is SGHTA and CDR2 is FQGNSA in the germline V gene. The chain's CDR3 is CASSLVLNNEQFF. CDR3 coding DNA: TGTGCCAGCAGCTTAGTTCTAAACAATGAGCAGTTCTTC.

The chain uses TRBV29-1 and TRBJ2-1, with D possibly TRBD1 on 6 matching bases. Trimming shortened V by 4 bases and J by 6 bases, and 16 bases separated the two germline ends. The length of the CDR3 is 14 residues. Germline V gives CDR1 SQVTM, CDR2 ANQGSEA. CDR3 sequence reads: CSVATPGQVNEQFF. The CDR3 DNA sequence: TGCAGCGTTGCCACACCGGGACAAGTCAATGAGCAGTTCTTC.

The chain has TRBV6-2 or TRBV6-3 and TRBJ2-6; 10 nucleotides agree with TRBD1. The CDR3 extends over 19 amino acids. With V trimmed by 2 bases and J by 1 base, 8 bases remained unmatched. Per the germline V gene, CDR1 is MNHEY and CDR2 is SVGEGT. For the CDR3, the DNA is TGTGCCAGCAGTTACCCCGGGACAGGGGCATGGTCTGGGGCCAACGTCCTGACTTTC. Its translation is CASSYPGTGAWSGANVLTF.

This chain links TRBV18 with TRBJ2-5; 9 nucleotides align to TRBD1. Germline CDR1 KGHSH, CDR2 LQKENI. The CDR3 extends over 15 amino acids. V shed 3 bases and J 1 base; nucleotides not matched to a gene: 3. The CDR3 DNA sequence: TGTGCCAGCTCACCCCAGACAGGGGGCCAAGAGACCCAGTACTTC. Translation gives CASSPQTGGQETQYF.

The chain couples TRBV15 to TRBJ2-1; no clear D. The CDR3 has 14 residues. Germline-derived CDR1 and CDR2 are LNHNV and YYDKDF (reference sequence). V was clipped by 1 base and J by 5 bases, with 9 bases between them. CDR3 DNA: TGTGCCACCAGCAGAGGGGCAGCCAACAATGAGCAGTTCTTC. Its translation is CATSRGAANNEQFF.

The chain couples TRBV15 to TRBJ1-5, with unresolved D. Germline lookup yields CDR1 LNHNV and CDR2 YYDKDF (reference sequence). The CDR3 runs to 15 residues. V lost 0 bases and J lost 4, with 10 bases in between. The CDR3 DNA sequence: TGTGCCACCAGCAGAGATCGAGCGTTAAATCAGCCCCAGCATTTT. It encodes CATSRDRALNQPQHF.